Below are 32 T cell receptor beta chains sequenced from a single sample in a study of glioma-infiltrating T cells. Using RNA template, CDR3s of TCR alpha and beta were amplified with iRepertoire arm-PCR. TCRdb redid the calling of the multiplex PCR reads with MiXCR, one entry per CDR3 protein. The data show roughly 42,000 distinct CDR3 sequences, about 20% seen once. The specimen sequenced was glioma tissue, nonneoplastic brain tissue, or PBMCs (not recorded which). The receptors come from a human donor with low-grade glioma or glioblastoma, undergoing nonglioma brain surgery, or in good health (not recorded which).

V is TRBV2 and J is TRBJ1-2, with D perhaps matching TRBD1 (5 bases). CDR3 length: 15 amino acids. The ends were cut back, 5 bases at V and 4 bases at J, with 17 bases in the middle. The germline V gene has CDR1 SNHLY and CDR2 FYNNEI. The CDR3 loop reads CASSSSPGRSYGYTF. DNA for the CDR3: TGTGCCAGCAGTTCTTCCCCGGGGCGGAGCTATGGCTACACCTTC.

This clonotype was counted many times. This chain uses TRBV19 with TRBJ1-1; D not certain. Trimming took 3 bases from V and 5 from J, leaving 13 bases between them. This CDR3 region has 14 residues. Germline-derived CDR1 and CDR2 are LNHDA and SQIVND (reference sequence). CDR3 protein: CASSIPTQGTEAFF. CDR3 nucleotides: TGTGCCAGTAGTATTCCGACCCAAGGAACTGAAGCTTTCTTT.

Ten or more counts support this clonotype. The chain recombines TRBV20-1 with TRBJ2-1, with TRBD1 identical over 10 bases. The CDR3 covers 15 residues. Germline trimming cut 5 bases from V and 3 bases from J; bases unmatched to any gene: 7. Germline CDR1 DFQATT, CDR2 SNEGSKA (reference sequence). CDR3 in amino acids: CSAGRTGGFYNEQFF. The CDR3 DNA sequence: TGCAGTGCTGGAAGGACAGGGGGTTTCTACAATGAGCAGTTCTTC.

This clonotype has a count of ten or more. In nucleotides, the CDR3 is TGCGCCAGCAGCCAAGAAGAGGACCGTAACACTGAAGCTTTCTTT. Translation: CASSQEEDRNTEAFF. V usage is TRBV4-1 and J usage is TRBJ1-1; D uncertain. Germline V gene data show CDR1 as MGHRA and CDR2 as YSYEKL. V was pared by 0 bases and J by 2 bases, with 10 bases between. This CDR3 contains 15 residues.

This clonotype was observed at least ten times. This rearrangement joins TRBV6-6 to TRBJ2-6, with TRBD1 as a possible D gene (5 bases). The CDR3 sequence is 18 residues long. Trimming shortened V by 2 bases and J by 4 bases, and 18 bases separated the two germline ends. Germline V gene lookup returns CDR1 MNHNY and CDR2 SVGAGI (reference sequence). CDR3 bases: TGTGCCAGCAGTTACATTGGGTTAGGGGATAAAGGGGCCAACGTCCTGACTTTC. Residues: CASSYIGLGDKGANVLTF.

As for this clonotype: Without the conserved terminal phenylalanine or tryptophan, this CDR3 likely stems from a read error. This chain uses TRBV4-1 with TRBJ2-1; no clear D gene. The V gene lost 1 base and the J gene lost 8 bases, with 12 bases spanning the gap. The CDR3 runs 14 residues. Germline lookup yields CDR1 MGHRA and CDR2 YSYEKL. In DNA form, the CDR3 reads TGCGCCAGCAGCCAAGGTCCAGGACGCGATGAGCAGTTCTTA. It specifies CASSQGPGRDEQFL.

The rearrangement joins TRBV12-3 or TRBV12-4 to TRBJ2-1, with D perhaps assigned TRBD1 or TRBD2 (5 bases each). The CDR3 spans 13 residues. Trimming removed 3 bases at V and 6 bases at J, with 9 bases between. CDR3 coding DNA: TGTGCCAGCAGTTTCGGGGACGGCAATGAGCAGTTCTTC. Encoded protein: CASSFGDGNEQFF.

There are many counts of this clonotype. CDR3 in amino acids: CASSIEDRNQPQHF. The DNA of the CDR3 is TGTGCCAGTAGTATAGAGGACAGGAATCAGCCCCAGCATTTT. The chain combines TRBV19 with TRBJ1-5; 7 nucleotides align to TRBD1. J was trimmed by 4 bases and V by 0 bases; bases with no gene match: 0. The CDR3 spans 14 residues. Germline values: CDR1 LNHDA, CDR2 SQIVND (reference sequence). The complete variable domain, with remaining parts taken from reference TRBV19 and TRBJ1-5, reads DGGITQSPKYLFRKEGQNVTLSCEQNLNHDAMYWYRQDPGQGLRLIYYSQIVNDFQKGDIAEGYSVSREKKESFPLTVTSAQKNPTAFYLCASSIEDRNQPQHFGDGTRLSIL.

This clonotype was counted many times. The chain recombines TRBV25-1 with TRBJ2-2; D unresolved. Germline V lookup: CDR1 MGHDK, CDR2 SYGVNS. There are 15 residues in the CDR3. Trimming left V 5 bases short and J 3 bases short, with 13 bases between. The CDR3: CASSRTEFDTGELFF. The CDR3 nucleotides read TGTGCCAGCAGTCGAACAGAGTTCGACACCGGGGAGCTGTTTTTT.

Regarding this clonotype: A read error may be the cause here, since a much bigger clone is one base away. The rearrangement joins TRBV2 to TRBJ1-5, with no clear D. V lost 3 bases and J 6 bases, leaving 27 bases between the germline ends. This CDR3 is 19 amino acids long. Germline V gene lookup returns CDR1 SNHLY and CDR2 FYNNEI. The CDR3 bases are TGTGCCAGCAGTGATTTGCTGGAGCAGAATAGTGTTTGGGTTCAGCCCCAGCATTTT. It yields the protein CASSDLLEQNSVWVQPQHF.

This clonotype has a handful of counts. V and J are TRBV6-2 or TRBV6-3 and TRBJ2-2; D unclear. The V and J ends lost 8 bases and 3 bases respectively, with 16 bases between them. The CDR3 is 15 amino acids. CDR1 is MNHEY, CDR2 SVGEGT, per germline. CDR3 in DNA: TGTGCCAGCGGCACGCGTGCGGTAGACACCGGGGAGCTGTTTTTT. Translation gives CASGTRAVDTGELFF.

This clonotype was recorded many times. The genes are TRBV5-4 and TRBJ1-6, with D possibly TRBD1 on 6 matching bases. Looked up from germline, CDR1 is SGHNT and CDR2 is YYREEE (reference sequence). V lost 2 bases and J 9 bases, leaving 21 bases between the germline ends. This CDR3 has 17 amino acids. The CDR3 region has the DNA TGTGCCAGCAGCTTTGGGGGCAGGTCACGGGGCGGTTCACCCCTCCACTTT. It yields the protein CASSFGGRSRGGSPLHF.

This clonotype was recorded at least ten times. This rearrangement joins TRBV28 to TRBJ2-7; D is undetermined. The germline V gene has CDR1 MDHEN and CDR2 SYDVKM. V was cut by 3 bases and J by 0 bases, with 3 bases left in between. This CDR3 comprises 12 residues. The DNA of the CDR3 is TGTGCCAGCAGTTTGGGCTCCTACGAGCAGTACTTC. It translates to CASSLGSYEQYF.

This clonotype has a count of ten or more. The chain recombines TRBV4-1 with TRBJ2-7, with D tentatively TRBD2 (7 bases). Trimming cost V 0 bases and J 6 bases, with 18 bases left between them. Looked up from germline, CDR1 is MGHRA and CDR2 is YSYEKL. The CDR3 extends over 16 amino acids. The CDR3 here is CASSQDMEGGPSEQYV. CDR3 sequence (DNA): TGCGCCAGCAGCCAAGATATGGAGGGGGGGCCCTCCGAGCAGTACGTC.

This clonotype was observed at least ten times. The chain recombines TRBV6-6 with TRBJ1-1; D is possibly TRBD1 (5 bases). CDR1 and CDR2 (germline): MNHNY, SVGAGI (reference sequence). The CDR3 runs 17 residues. Trimming cost V 0 bases and J 1 base, with 15 bases left between them. The DNA for the CDR3 is TGTGCCAGCAGTTACTCGACCCTGCCAGGACAGAACACTGAAGCTTTCTTT. This translates into CASSYSTLPGQNTEAFF.

The table lists this clonotype with many counts. V gene TRBV20-1 combines with J gene TRBJ2-1; the match to TRBD2 covers 11 bases. The CDR3 contains 17 residues. After removal of 1 base from V and 0 bases from J, the junction contained 5 bases not matched to a gene. CDR1 DFQATT and CDR2 SNEGSKA come from the germline V gene (reference sequence). In DNA, the CDR3 is TGCAGTGCTAGAGCACTAGCGGGGGCGAACTCCTACAATGAGCAGTTCTTC. Encoded protein: CSARALAGANSYNEQFF.

In this sample, this clonotype turned up many times. The V call is TRBV14, the J call TRBJ1-1; D remains unclear. V shed 4 bases and J shed 6 bases, with 18 bases lying between them. The CDR3 length is 15 residues. Germline V lookup: CDR1 SGHDN, CDR2 FVKESK. CDR3 coding DNA: TGTGCCAGCAGCCCGAGGTTGCCCGGAGTCGCTGAAGCTTTCTTT. As protein: CASSPRLPGVAEAFF.

The sample holds a few counts of this clonotype. The chain carries TRBV11-2 and TRBJ2-3; 9 nucleotides line up with TRBD2. J was trimmed by 3 bases and V by 1 base; bases with no gene match: 11. The germline CDR1 and CDR2 sequences are SGHAT and FQNNGV. This CDR3 contains 18 residues. CDR3 region: CASSLGGFAGGQTDTQYF. In nucleotides, the CDR3 is TGTGCCAGCAGCTTAGGGGGTTTCGCGGGGGGGCAAACAGATACGCAGTATTTT.

About this clonotype: It may be a read error: a sequence one base away is much more abundant. The gene calls are TRBV2 and TRBJ1-2; D gene unclear. V was cut by 4 bases and J by 7 bases, with 13 bases left in between. The CDR3 totals 13 residues. The germline gives CDR1 SNHLY, CDR2 FYNNEI. DNA of the CDR3: TGTGCCAGCAGTGCTCTATCAGGCAGTGGCTACACCTTC. Translating it yields CASSALSGSGYTF.

This clonotype was picked up many times. This chain uses TRBV2 with TRBJ2-7; D is ambiguous. CDR1 SNHLY and CDR2 FYNNEI come from the germline V gene. This CDR3 spans 11 amino acids. Between the trimmed V and J ends, which lost 5 bases and 3 bases, there was a span of 5 bases. CDR3 in amino acids: CASSPNYEQYF. The DNA of the CDR3 is TGTGCCAGCAGTCCCAACTACGAGCAGTACTTC.

On this clonotype: This clone may be a read error of a much larger clone one base away. The chain combines TRBV5-1 with TRBJ2-7; no firm D call. The CDR3 length is 12 residues. Looked up from germline, CDR1 is SGHRS and CDR2 is YFSETQ. As DNA, the CDR3 is TGCGCCGGCAGCCAGGAGCGCGACGAGCAGTACTTC. This gives the protein CAGSQERDEQYF.

This clonotype was seen ten or more times. The rearrangement links TRBV4-1 to TRBJ2-3; D call uncertain. Trimming removed 0 bases from V and 7 bases from J, with 11 bases in between. This CDR3 spans 14 amino acids. Germline lookup yields CDR1 MGHRA and CDR2 YSYEKL. The CDR3 sequence is CASSQDQLGNTQYF. For the CDR3, the DNA is TGCGCCAGCAGCCAAGATCAGTTAGGAAATACGCAGTATTTT.

This clonotype rates as large. V and J are TRBV12-3 or TRBV12-4 and TRBJ2-7; D remains ambiguous. Deletions cut 5 bases from V and 1 base from J, with 12 bases between. CDR3 length: 14 amino acids. The CDR3 sequence is CASSVAGNSYEQYF. The CDR3 DNA reads as TGTGCCAGCAGTGTGGCAGGTAATTCCTACGAGCAGTACTTC.

This clonotype was detected ten times or more. CDR3 DNA sequence: TGTGCCAGCGGCATAACGAAGGGAAGCGGGTGGTACGAGCAGTACTTC. Residues: CASGITKGSGWYEQYF. The chain carries TRBV7-9 and TRBJ2-7, with D possibly being TRBD2 (6 bases). The CDR3 extends over 16 amino acids. The V gene's germline CDR1 is SEHNR and CDR2 FQNEAQ (reference sequence). V was trimmed by 8 bases and J by 4 bases, leaving 24 bases between them.

With respect to this clonotype: The junction shows a germline mismatch at one end, possibly a read error. The rearrangement uses TRBV4-1 and TRBJ2-6; D is possibly TRBD2 (5 bases). CDR1 is MGHRA, CDR2 YSYEKL, per germline. CDR3 length equals 18 residues. The CDR3 protein is CASSQDNRAGSEANVLTF. CDR3 DNA: TGCGCCAGCAGCCAAGATAATAGGGCGGGCTCTGAGGCCAACGTCCTGACTTTC.

This clonotype was seen at least ten times. The CDR3 reads CASSFDMSNQPQHF. DNA of the CDR3: TGTGCCAGCTCATTTGACATGAGCAATCAGCCCCAGCATTTT. This sequence joins TRBV18 and TRBJ1-5, with D unresolved. The V end lost 5 bases, the J end lost 1 base, and 9 bases lay between the germline ends. The CDR3 is 14 residues long. Germline V gene sequence: CDR1 KGHSH, CDR2 LQKENI.

This clonotype came up many times. This chain links TRBV20-1 with TRBJ2-7; TRBD1 aligns across 7 bases. CDR3 size: 12 residues. The trim removed 6 bases at V and 5 bases at J, leaving 7 bases unmatched. Germline CDR1 and CDR2: DFQATT and SNEGSKA (reference sequence). The CDR3: CSAEAGGNEQYF. DNA for the CDR3: TGCAGTGCGGAGGCAGGGGGAAACGAGCAGTACTTC.

This clonotype was detected ten times or more. The junction departs from germline at one end; a sequencing error may be responsible. The chain couples TRBV5-4 to TRBJ2-7; the D gene is possibly TRBD2 (7 bases). Germline loops: CDR1 SGHNT, CDR2 YYREEE (reference sequence). This CDR3 is built from 15 residues. In nucleotides, the CDR3 is TGTGCCAGCAGCCCGGAAGTGACGGGGGGCAGCTTTGAAAACTTC. Residues: CASSPEVTGGSFENF.

In its sample, this clonotype was seen once. The rearrangement uses TRBV12-3 or TRBV12-4 and TRBJ1-5; D is unresolved. Trimming shortened V by 4 bases and J by 0 bases, and 10 bases separated the two germline ends. The CDR3 is 15 amino acids. CDR3: CASSSRSFSNQPQHF. As DNA, the CDR3 is TGTGCCAGCAGTTCGCGGAGCTTTAGCAATCAGCCCCAGCATTTT.

By sample share, this clonotype is medium-sized (0.01 to 0.1%). This chain uses TRBV27 with TRBJ1-1, with no clear D. V dropped 6 bases and J dropped 0 bases, with 11 bases sitting between them. The CDR3 consists of 14 residues. Germline V gene lookup returns CDR1 MNHEY and CDR2 SMNVEV (reference sequence). The DNA for the CDR3 is TGTGCCAGCAGCGGGAGGGAGGTGAACACTGAAGCTTTCTTT. This translates into CASSGREVNTEAFF.

A remark on this clonotype: The junction departs from germline at one end; a sequencing error may be responsible. CDR3 in amino acids: CASSRGTGGPYKQYF. The CDR3, as DNA: TGTGCCAGCTCACGAGGGACAGGGGGTCCCTACAAGCAGTACTTC. V gene TRBV18 combines with J gene TRBJ2-7, with TRBD1 matching over 11 bases. Per germline, CDR1 KGHSH and CDR2 LQKENI. The CDR3 is 15 residues long.

Many counts were recorded for this clonotype. The chain is built from TRBV7-9 and TRBJ2-2; no firm D call. Germline values: CDR1 SEHNR, CDR2 FQNEAQ (reference sequence). The CDR3 length is 14 residues. The ends were cut back, 4 bases at V and 2 bases at J, with 8 bases in the middle. CDR3 sequence (DNA): TGTGCCAGCAGCTCGATACGAAACACCGGGGAGCTGTTTTTT. Its protein is CASSSIRNTGELFF.